The TCR beta chain under discussion was sequenced for a study of vaccination and CD4 T cells after COVID-19 (dated by TCRdb to between 2021 and 2023). Background for the entire study: In the convalescent cohort there were six males and four females, among whom were two Hispanic individuals, seven Caucasians, two Asians and one multiracial person. Post-COVID blood samples from convalescent patients were collected a median of around 100 days after diagnosis, with a range of 35 to 161 days. Post-vaccine blood samples were collected a median of around 2.5 months after the second vaccine dose, ranging from about 13 to 241 days. As controls, cultures received a CEFX viral epitope pool (the positive control), an HIV-1 Nef peptide pool (the negative control), or no peptide at all. Participants got two doses of the Pfizer-BioNTech BNT162b2 vaccine (n=8) or two doses of the Moderna mRNA-1273 vaccine (n=2). In an earlier paper using these donors, memory CD4+ T cell crossreactivity between SARS-CoV-2 and common cold coronavirus spike proteins was assessed at the TCR clonotype level. In 10 COVID-19 convalescent patients and 4 infection-naive healthy vaccine recipients, the spike-specific CD4+ TCR repertoire before mRNA vaccination was compared with the repertoire after mRNA vaccination. Culture stimuli were overlapping spike peptide pools from SARS-CoV-2 and from the common cold coronaviruses HCoV-NL63, HCoV-OC43 and HCoV-229E. The paper's findings and limits, for the study overall: Of the vaccine-specific clones found in convalescent patients, nearly all (304 of 307) were mono-reactive for SARS-CoV-2 spike instead of being cross-reactive with common cold coronaviruses. Among convalescent patients, a median roughly 84% of the SARS-CoV-2-reactive clones seen after vaccination appeared only after vaccination, which suggests priming specific to the vaccine. An increase in the median number of SARS-CoV-2-reactive clonotypes from 21 after infection to approximately 41 after vaccination was observed, but the change was not found to be significant. Only a relatively small number of convalescent patients were included in the study, and early timepoints following natural infection were not analyzed.

The sample's treatment or condition label, decoded: approximately 10-day PBMC culture with coronavirus spike peptide pools or control peptides (ViraFEST assay). CD4+ T cells from unexposed donors were collected before the COVID-19 pandemic (2011-2018). The ViraFEST assay was used in the study, in which antigen-specific T cells were expanded with peptide pools and expanded clonotypes were subsequently identified by TCR sequencing. Fewer than 2.5 million PBMCs per well were cultured in IMDM with approximately 5% human AB serum and 7.5 to 10 IU/ml IL-2, plus 10 ug/ml peptide pools. On days 3 and 7, half of the culture medium was replaced with fresh IL-2-containing medium. Once the cells had been in culture for roughly 11 days, the EasySep CD4+ T cell isolation kit was used to isolate CD4+ T cells by negative selection. As cell numbers permitted, CD4+ T cells from unexposed donors were tested for reactivity to SARS-CoV-2 S and N and to four common cold coronavirus spike pools. Ficoll-Paque Plus gradient centrifugation was used to isolate PBMCs from whole blood, and the isolated PBMCs were then either used fresh or cryopreserved at -140C. Culture conditions were generally each tested in triplicate wells. The leukapheresis product for the unexposed donors was obtained through commercial purchase.

Cut back by 6 bases and 4 bases, the V and J ends lie 13 bases apart. The CDR3 has 13 amino acids, counting the end cysteine and phenylalanine. The retained sequence is limited to the CDR3, 39 bases, with the frame set at the first base. The germline V gene yields MNHNS for CDR1 and SASEGT for CDR2. Library construction relied on PCR. TCR sequencing of DNA from cultured CD4+ T cells used the Oncomine TCR Beta short-read assay at the Johns Hopkins FTIC core. Genomic DNA was extracted from the cultured CD4+ T cells with the QIAamp micro DNA kit. Oncomine TCR Beta libraries made from cultured CD4+ T cells were pooled using unique dual indexes and sequenced on an Illumina iSeq 100. Processing in the source paper ran as follows. Non-productive sequences were removed, and CDR3s that did not start with C, did not end with F or W, or were shorter than 7 amino acids were discarded. Antigen-specific clonotypes were identified using the MANAFEST web application through comparison of peptide-stimulated wells with reference and other culture wells. An FDR below 0.05, an odds ratio above 5, and a productive frequency above 0.1% in at least two of three replicate wells were required for clones to be considered positive. A clonotype was classed as cross-reactive if the clonotype showed significant expansion both in SARS-CoV-2 spike wells and in at least one common cold coronavirus spike condition. Using R version 3.6.1, CDR3 homology was evaluated through Levenshtein distances (stringdist) along with unrooted phylogenetic trees (ape). TCRdb passed the public sequencing reads through fastp at Q25 and MiXCR, retaining productive beta sequences. Rows are combined by CDR3 protein, so each entry shows the most common genes and DNA. TCRdb, not the authors, supplied the V and J calls. The sample contains roughly 9,800 distinct CDR3 sequences, around 40% of them found a single time. The top ten clonotypes cover 9.5% to 15% of the sample.

Note on this clonotype: Its antigen specificity is not known. One base away there is no much larger clone; base qualities are not given.

The TCR comes from a human donor in good health. Sequencing was carried out using CD4+ T cells from blood, cultured in vitro. Rearrangement joined TRBV6-1 to TRBJ2-7; TRBD1 is perhaps the D gene, given 7 matching bases. The CDR3 is CASRQGSGYEQYF. In nucleotides, the sequence is TGTGCCAGCAGACAGGGGAGCGGGTACGAGCAGTACTTC.